This is a list of T cell receptor beta chains from one sample in a study of blood T cell repertoires in COVID-19. Repertoires were generated with immunoSEQ multiplex PCR, while TCRdb's copy carries only in-frame clones and drops some. This sample has hundreds of thousands of clones, with around 87% found just once. Sequencing input: PBMCs or T cells enriched from blood (not recorded which). The source is a man aged 18-30 years who had recovered from COVID-19. CDR3s include the opening cysteine and the closing phenylalanine or tryptophan. The D gene is left open where the match is weak. Clone size is shown for a subset of rows, as once, few, many or a class of expanded clone.

abundance	v_gene	j_gene	d_gene	CDR3nt	CDR3aa
NA	TRBV19	TRBJ1-5	NA	TGTGCCAGTAGTAAGGGGCGGGACAGCAATCAGCCCCAGCATTTT	CASSKGRDSNQPQHF
NA	TRBV3-1/TRBV3-2	TRBJ1-5	NA	TGTGCCAGCAGCCGCGACAGGCTCAGTCAGCCCCAGCATTTT	CASSRDRLSQPQHF
NA	TRBV18	TRBJ2-7	TRBD2	TGTGCCAGCTCACTGCCGGGACTAGCGAGCTACGAGCAGTACTTC	CASSLPGLASYEQYF
NA	TRBV7-6	TRBJ2-1	TRBD2	TGTGCCAGCAGCTTACGGAGGACTAGCGGGAGGGACAATGAGCAGTTCTTC	CASSLRRTSGRDNEQFF
NA	TRBV28	TRBJ2-1	TRBD2	TGTGCCAGCAGTCGACTAGCGGGCCCCTCCTACAATGAGCAGTTCTTC	CASSRLAGPSYNEQFF
NA	TRBV7-9	TRBJ1-4	NA	TGTGCCAGCAGCTTAGACAGGGCTTCAACTAATGAAAAACTGTTTTTT	CASSLDRASTNEKLFF
NA	TRBV7-2	TRBJ1-1	NA	TGTGCCAGCACCCGGGTCCTTAACACTGAAGCTTTCTTT	CASTRVLNTEAFF
NA	TRBV6-2/TRBV6-3	TRBJ2-7	NA	TGTGCCAGCAGTTATAGACTCACCTACGAGCAGTACTTC	CASSYRLTYEQYF
NA	TRBV27	TRBJ2-5	TRBD2	TGTGCCAGCAGCCCCGCGGGGGGCGGCGATCAAGAGACCCAGTACTTC	CASSPAGGGDQETQYF
once	TRBV4-2	TRBJ2-5	TRBD2	TGTGCCAGCAGCCAAGATTGGCTAGCGGGGGGGCCGGGGGAGACCCAGTACTTC	CASSQDWLAGGPGETQYF
NA	TRBV29-1	TRBJ1-1	TRBD1	TGCAGCGTTGAGGGACAGTGGGGGAACACTGAAGCTTTCTTT	CSVEGQWGNTEAFF
few	TRBV7-9	TRBJ1-2	TRBD1	TGTGCCAGCAGCCCCCCGACAGGGCTGGTAAATGGCTACACCTTC	CASSPPTGLVNGYTF
few	TRBV3-1/TRBV3-2	TRBJ2-3	NA	TGTGCCAGCAGCCCGCGTTCTGGGCGGGGACCCACAGATACGCAGTATTTT	CASSPRSGRGPTDTQYF
NA	TRBV5-6	TRBJ2-2	NA	TGTGCCAGCAGCTCCTCCAGGGCCAACACCGGGGAGCTGTTTTTT	CASSSSRANTGELFF
NA	TRBV29-1	TRBJ1-1	NA	TGCAGCGTTCTAGGGGTTGAAGCTTTCTTT	CSVLGVEAFF
NA	TRBV7-6	TRBJ2-1	NA	TGTGCCAGCAGCTTCCAGACTAGTCGAGAGCAGTTCTTC	CASSFQTSREQFF
few	TRBV27	TRBJ2-7	NA	TGTGCCAGCAGTTTCTTTCCGGCGGACGGGAAGCCGCAGCAGTACTTC	CASSFFPADGKPQQYF
NA	TRBV4-3	TRBJ2-7	TRBD2	TGCGCCAGCAGCCCTACTAGTTCCGGACTAGATTACGAGCAGTACTTC	CASSPTSSGLDYEQYF
many	TRBV7-9	TRBJ1-2	NA	TGTGCCAGCAGCGCATGGCAGGGTCAGGGCTACACCTTC	CASSAWQGQGYTF
NA	TRBV28	TRBJ1-1	TRBD1	TGTGCCAGCTGCCCAGGGGGCAGCTTAAACACTGAAGCTTTCTTT	CASCPGGSLNTEAFF
NA	TRBV10-3	TRBJ2-7	NA	TGTGCCATCAGTGATTCAAGGGGCGTTTCCTACGAGCAGTACTTC	CAISDSRGVSYEQYF
NA	TRBV28	TRBJ2-1	NA	TGTGCCAGCAGGCCGACTGGGAATGAGCAGTTCTTC	CASRPTGNEQFF
NA	TRBV7-9	TRBJ1-1	NA	TGTGCCAGCAGCCCGCGGCGATGGGGAGCTGATGAAGCTTTCTTT	CASSPRRWGADEAFF
NA	TRBV29-1	TRBJ2-1	NA	TGCAGCGTCGGACTTGCCCCAAATGAGCAGTTCTTC	CSVGLAPNEQFF
once	TRBV5-1	TRBJ2-1	TRBD2	TGCGCCAGCAGCTTACCGACTAGCGGGGGGGCCTTTAATTACAATGAGCAGTTCTTC	CASSLPTSGGAFNYNEQFF
NA	TRBV6-2/TRBV6-3	TRBJ2-7	NA	TGTGCCAGCAGTTACAGGATGGTAGCACACGAGCAGTACTTC	CASSYRMVAHEQYF
once	TRBV30	TRBJ2-1	TRBD2	TGTGCCTGGAGTCTAGCGGGATACAGTAATGAGCAGTTCTTC	CAWSLAGYSNEQFF
once	TRBV28	TRBJ1-5	TRBD1	TGTGCCAGCAGTCCCCAGGGGGTCTATCAGCCCCAGCATTTT	CASSPQGVYQPQHF
once	TRBV28	TRBJ2-7	TRBD1	TGTGCCAGCAGTTTTATCAAGGGACAGGGCTCCTACGAGCAGTACTTC	CASSFIKGQGSYEQYF
NA	TRBV27	TRBJ1-4	NA	TGTGCCAGCAGTTTCTTCGGCAGGGGTGAGAGTGAAAAACTGTTTTTT	CASSFFGRGESEKLFF
NA	TRBV19	TRBJ1-6	NA	TGTGCCAGTGAGACAAGAGCGGGGAACTCACCCCTCCACTTT	CASETRAGNSPLHF
NA	TRBV6-5	TRBJ2-1	NA	TGTGCCAGCAGTCCCCATGGGTGGCAGGGCGCCTTCTTC	CASSPHGWQGAFF
NA	TRBV6-5	TRBJ2-1	NA	TGTGCCAGTATCAGGGTAAGCTACAATGAGCAGTTCTTC	CASIRVSYNEQFF
once	TRBV7-9	TRBJ1-1	NA	TGTGCCAGCAGCTTAGAAGACCCCAACAGGGCCAACACTGAAGCTTTCTTT	CASSLEDPNRANTEAFF
NA	TRBV14	TRBJ2-7	NA	TGTGCCAGCAGCCGTTCGTCAACAGGCGAGCAGTACTTC	CASSRSSTGEQYF
NA	TRBV19	TRBJ1-5	TRBD1	TGTGCCAGTAGTATAGGCACAGGGGGTCAGCCCCAGCATTTT	CASSIGTGGQPQHF
NA	TRBV28	TRBJ2-7	TRBD1	TGTGCCAGCAGCTTTGCCCTCTCCGGGACAGGTACCTACGAGCAGTACTTC	CASSFALSGTGTYEQYF
few	TRBV3-1/TRBV3-2	TRBJ1-1	TRBD1	TGTGCCAGCAGCCCTGGACAGGGGAACACTGAAGCTTTCTTT	CASSPGQGNTEAFF
NA	TRBV9	TRBJ2-1	TRBD2	TGTGCCAGCAGCGTAGCCTCCAGCGGGAGGGCGGGGGAGCAGTTCTTC	CASSVASSGRAGEQFF
NA	TRBV29-1	TRBJ1-4	NA	TGCAGCGTTCAGGTAGCGGGGGACGATGAAAAACTGTTTTTT	CSVQVAGDDEKLFF
NA	TRBV27	TRBJ1-5	NA	TGTGCCAGCAGTTTTGTGCCGGTTAACAATCAGCCCCAGCATTTT	CASSFVPVNNQPQHF
NA	TRBV19	TRBJ1-1	NA	TGTGCCAGTAGTGCACTGACAGGAGGCAACACTGAAGCTTTCTTT	CASSALTGGNTEAFF
NA	TRBV19	TRBJ1-3	TRBD1	TGTGCCAGTAGCACGACAGGGGCATTGGACACCATATATTTT	CASSTTGALDTIYF
NA	TRBV3-1/TRBV3-2	TRBJ2-3	NA	TGTGCCAGCAGCCCCGGGAGCACCCCAGATACGCAGTATTTT	CASSPGSTPDTQYF
NA	TRBV6-4	TRBJ2-5	TRBD2	TGTGCCAGCAGTGACTCGATCGGCCTAGCGGGGGTTCGGGAGACCCAGTACTTC	CASSDSIGLAGVRETQYF
NA	TRBV19	TRBJ1-5	NA	TGTGCCAGTAGTAACAGGGAGTCGGGGCAGCCCCAGCATTTT	CASSNRESGQPQHF
NA	TRBV19	TRBJ2-3	TRBD1	TGTGCCAGTAGTCCAGGGGGTACCAGCACAGATACGCAGTATTTT	CASSPGGTSTDTQYF
NA	TRBV10-3	TRBJ1-3	NA	TGTGCCATCGGCGGGGGGGCGCACGGAAACACCATATATTTT	CAIGGGAHGNTIYF
once	TRBV27	TRBJ1-6	NA	TGTGCCAGCAGTTTATCGATAGGGGGCTCCTATAATTCACCCCTCCACTTT	CASSLSIGGSYNSPLHF
few	TRBV5-1	TRBJ1-2	NA	TGCGCCAGCAGCTTGGAAGGTCGGCGGTCCTATGGCTACACCTTC	CASSLEGRRSYGYTF
NA	TRBV28	TRBJ1-4	TRBD1	TGTGCCAGCAGTAGACAGGGGGCAGCTAATGAAAAACTGTTTTTT	CASSRQGAANEKLFF
NA	TRBV3-1/TRBV3-2	TRBJ1-4	NA	TGTGCCAGCAGCCTGGGGCGGGAAAAACTGTTTTTT	CASSLGREKLFF
NA	TRBV29-1	TRBJ2-1	TRBD2	TGCAGCGTTGAAGAGGCAGCGGGAGGCGACGTTGGGGAGCAGTTCTTC	CSVEEAAGGDVGEQFF
NA	TRBV3-1/TRBV3-2	TRBJ1-5	TRBD1	TGTGCCAGCAGCCACACGGGGACAGGCGATAGCAATCAGCCCCAGCATTTT	CASSHTGTGDSNQPQHF
NA	TRBV11-1	TRBJ1-5	NA	TGTGCCAGCAGCTTAACTCGTGGTCAGCCCCAGCATTTT	CASSLTRGQPQHF